This T cell receptor (beta chain) appears in the sequencing data of a study of blood T cell repertoires in COVID-19. Looking at the study overall: Some COVID-19 samples were acute and others convalescent; all came from the United States, Italy and Spain. PBMCs, B-cell-depleted T cells, or T cells were the source of the cDNA or gDNA that made up the material.

The V segment lost 2 bases and the J segment 0 bases; nucleotides outside the gene matches: 7. Germline values: CDR1 SGHTA, CDR2 FQGNSA. CDR3 size: 19 residues. Study processing details: Amplification of reference gene primers was used by the study to estimate nucleated cell counts. The protocol was immunoSEQ multiplex PCR, while the TCRdb copy is restricted to in-frame clones and leaves out a portion. V and J calls plus clone size are reproduced from that table; the DNA served to infer D and trimming. The sample lists 160,000 or so clones, roughly 90% seen once, with approximately 3% in the top ten. This clone was seen just once.

The chain uses TRBV7-2 and TRBJ2-2; 12 bases fit TRBD2. Sequenced sample: peripheral blood. The TCR originated in a man aged 55 to 69 with acute or convalescent COVID-19. The CDR3 DNA sequence: TGTGCCAGCAGCTTAAGACTAGCGGGGGAATTAGCGAACACCGGGGAGCTGTTTTTT. As protein: CASSLRLAGELANTGELFF.